Listed here are 17 T cell receptor beta chains from one sample, sequenced in a study of blood T cell repertoires in COVID-19. Method: immunoSEQ multiplex PCR; TCRdb's copy keeps in-frame clones and lacks some. In the table there are 98,000 or so clones, approximately 88% of which are singletons. Input material: peripheral blood. The receptors originated from a man aged 55 to 70 with COVID-19, enrolled during active disease.

This chain uses TRBV5-1 with TRBJ2-5; 9 bases are shared with TRBD1. Germline V gene lookup returns CDR1 SGHRS and CDR2 YFSETQ. The CDR3 contains 15 residues. V was clipped by 4 bases and J by 5 bases; unmatched bases: 9. In DNA, the CDR3 is TGCGCCAGCAGCGTGGGACAGGGAGTTCGGGAGACCCAGTACTTC. It specifies CASSVGQGVRETQYF. Full variable domain (outside the CDR3, taken from reference TRBV5-1 and TRBJ2-5): KAGVTQTPRYLIKTRGQQVTLSCSPISGHRSVSWYQQTPGQGLQFLFEYFSETQRNKGNFPGRFSGRQFSNSRSEMNVSTLELGDSALYLCASSVGQGVRETQYFGPGTRLLVL.

V usage is TRBV6-5 and J usage is TRBJ1-6; TRBD1 aligns across 7 bases. Germline V CDR1 and CDR2: MNHEY, SVGAGI. The CDR3 totals 14 residues. The V gene end was trimmed by 8 bases and the J gene end by 4 bases; junction bases not matched to a gene: 5. The CDR3 protein is CASGEQGYNSPLHF. The CDR3 DNA is TGTGCCAGCGGAGAACAGGGGTATAATTCACCCCTCCACTTT.

As DNA, the CDR3 is TGCAGCGGCCAGCCGAGTACGGGGGAGCAGTACTTC. It specifies CSGQPSTGEQYF. This sequence joins TRBV29-1 and TRBJ2-7, with D possibly matching TRBD2 (5 bases). Trimming took 7 bases from V and 7 from J, leaving 17 bases between them. This CDR3 comprises 12 residues. Germline values: CDR1 SQVTM, CDR2 ANQGSEA.

CDR3 nucleotide sequence: TGTGCCAGCTCAGGGACAGGGGGTGATCAGGAGCAGTTCTTC. This codes for CASSGTGGDQEQFF. The chain combines TRBV18 with TRBJ2-1, with 11 bases that match TRBD1. This CDR3 has 14 amino acids. The V segment lost 5 bases and the J segment 10 bases; nucleotides outside the gene matches: 7. Germline loops: CDR1 KGHSH, CDR2 LQKENI.

This sequence joins TRBV5-1 and TRBJ1-1, with 12 bases aligning to TRBD1. CDR1 and CDR2 (germline): SGHRS, YFSETQ. V trimming: 4 bases; J trimming: 5 bases; junction bases outside the gene matches: 9. The CDR3 extends over 16 amino acids. CDR3 protein: CASSVEPGQGATEAFF. The CDR3 DNA reads TGCGCCAGCAGCGTGGAACCGGGACAGGGGGCAACTGAAGCTTTCTTT.

This sequence joins TRBV24-1 and TRBJ2-1; perhaps TRBD2 as D (6 bases). CDR3 length equals 14 residues. The V gene lost 4 bases and the J gene lost 1 base, with 7 bases spanning the gap. CDR1 is KGHDR, CDR2 SFDVKD, per germline. In nucleotides, the CDR3 is TGTGCCACCAGTGACGGGAGTTCCTACAATGAGCAGTTCTTC. The encoded protein is CATSDGSSYNEQFF.

A few counts support this clone. This chain uses TRBV6-2 or TRBV6-3 with TRBJ2-5; 8 nucleotides agree with TRBD2. The J segment lost 0 bases and the V segment lost 6 bases, leaving 9 bases of the junction unmatched. CDR1 and CDR2 from the germline V gene are MNHEY and SVGEGT. The CDR3 contains 16 residues. The CDR3 DNA is TGTGCCAGCAGCACCCGGGGCGGGAGGTACCAAGAGACCCAGTACTTC. It yields the protein CASSTRGGRYQETQYF.

The V and J genes are TRBV11-2 and TRBJ1-5, with D perhaps matching TRBD1 (6 bases). CDR3 length: 13 amino acids. Germline CDR1 is SGHAT and CDR2 is FQNNGV. With 6 bases removed from V and 2 bases from J, the gap between germline ends came to 8 bases. The CDR3 reads CASSPGGNQPQHF. The CDR3 region has the DNA TGTGCCAGCAGTCCAGGGGGCAATCAGCCCCAGCATTTT.

This chain connects TRBV28 to TRBJ1-5, with TRBD1 matching over 7 bases. Trimming took 6 bases from V and 7 from J; bases not matched to a gene: 9. Germline V lookup: CDR1 MDHEN, CDR2 SYDVKM. The CDR3 runs 14 residues. The CDR3 here is CASSPGQDGQPQHF. The DNA of the CDR3 is TGTGCCAGCAGCCCAGGACAGGATGGGCAGCCCCAGCATTTT.

The CDR3, as DNA: TGTGCCAGCAGCCCATCAGGGAATACCTACAATGAGCAGTTCTTC. This translates into CASSPSGNTYNEQFF. This chain joins TRBV9 and TRBJ2-1, with D maybe TRBD1 (5 bases). The CDR3 contains 15 residues. The V gene's germline CDR1 is SGDLS and CDR2 YYNGEE. The V end lost 4 bases, the J end lost 2 bases, and 13 bases lay between the germline ends.

The V gene is TRBV2, the J gene TRBJ2-5; D is perhaps TRBD1 (6 bases). Germline V gene data show CDR1 as SNHLY and CDR2 as FYNNEI. V lost 7 bases and J 4 bases, leaving 10 bases between the germline ends. The CDR3 has 12 residues. The CDR3 loop is CASTGERETQYF. The DNA for the CDR3 is TGTGCCAGCACAGGGGAGAGAGAGACCCAGTACTTC.

The chain couples TRBV19 to TRBJ2-1, with 7 positions matching TRBD1. J lost 9 bases, V lost 8 bases, and 10 bases had no gene match. The CDR3 runs 13 residues. Germline V lookup: CDR1 LNHDA, CDR2 SQIVND (reference sequence). CDR3 DNA: TGTGCCAGTTATGACAGGGCCGGCTCTGAGCAGTTCTTC. Its protein product is CASYDRAGSEQFF.

The chain links TRBV5-1 to TRBJ1-2; D is perhaps TRBD1 (6 bases). Germline V gives CDR1 SGHRS, CDR2 YFSETQ. Trimming stripped 0 bases from V and 0 bases from J, with 15 bases between. CDR3 length: 17 residues. The CDR3 sequence: CASSLDGGFVANYGYTF. The CDR3, as DNA: TGCGCCAGCAGCTTGGATGGGGGCTTCGTAGCTAACTATGGCTACACCTTC. Full variable domain (outside the CDR3, taken from reference TRBV5-1 and TRBJ1-2): KAGVTQTPRYLIKTRGQQVTLSCSPISGHRSVSWYQQTPGQGLQFLFEYFSETQRNKGNFPGRFSGRQFSNSRSEMNVSTLELGDSALYLCASSLDGGFVANYGYTFGSGTRLTVV.

CDR3 sequence: CASSLTGRATDTQYF. In nucleotides, the CDR3 is TGTGCCAGCAGCTTGACAGGGAGGGCCACAGATACGCAGTATTTT. J is TRBJ2-3 and V is TRBV5-5; D may be TRBD2 (7 bases). Trimming pared 1 base from V and 2 bases from J, leaving 11 bases between. The CDR3 spans 15 residues. CDR1 is SGHKS and CDR2 is YYEKEE in the germline V gene (reference sequence).

This chain links TRBV10-3 with TRBJ1-4; D is uncertain. CDR1 and CDR2 (germline): ENHRY, SYGVKD. This CDR3 contains 13 residues. Trimming took off 10 bases at V and 4 bases at J, with 13 bases between the two ends. CDR3 residues: CATGPRVNEKLFF. The CDR3 DNA follows: TGTGCCACTGGGCCGCGGGTTAATGAAAAACTGTTTTTT.

This clone was observed a single time. The chain links TRBV30 to TRBJ1-5; tentative D call: TRBD1 (6 bases). The CDR3 has 13 amino acids. Trimming took 4 bases from V and 5 from J, leaving 12 bases between them. CDR1 is GTSNPN, CDR2 SVGIG, per germline (reference sequence). The CDR3 DNA reads as TGTGCCTGGAACCCAGGGGTGGATCAGCCCCAGCATTTT. Amino acids: CAWNPGVDQPQHF.

This chain joins TRBV24-1 and TRBJ2-1; 8 nucleotides match TRBD2. This CDR3 contains 16 residues. V shed 4 bases, J shed 4 bases, and the junction held 8 bases outside the gene matches. Germline loops: CDR1 KGHDR, CDR2 SFDVKD. CDR3 in DNA: TGTGCCACCAGTGACCCCGGGAGGGAGGGGTACAATGAGCAGTTCTTC. Translation gives CATSDPGREGYNEQFF.